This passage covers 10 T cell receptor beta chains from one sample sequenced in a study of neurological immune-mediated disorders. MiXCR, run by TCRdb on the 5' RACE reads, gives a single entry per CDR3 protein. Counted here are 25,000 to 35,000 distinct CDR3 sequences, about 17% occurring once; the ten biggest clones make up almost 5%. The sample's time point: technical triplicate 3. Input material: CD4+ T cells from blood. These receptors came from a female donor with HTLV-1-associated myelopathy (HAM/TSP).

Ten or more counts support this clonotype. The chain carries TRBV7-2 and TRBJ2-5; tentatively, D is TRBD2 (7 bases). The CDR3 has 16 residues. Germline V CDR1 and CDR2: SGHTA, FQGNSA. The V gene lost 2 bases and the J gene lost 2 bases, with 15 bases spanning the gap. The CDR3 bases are TGTGCCAGCAGCTTAAAGGCGGGGGCTGGACAAGAGACCCAGTACTTC. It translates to CASSLKAGAGQETQYF.

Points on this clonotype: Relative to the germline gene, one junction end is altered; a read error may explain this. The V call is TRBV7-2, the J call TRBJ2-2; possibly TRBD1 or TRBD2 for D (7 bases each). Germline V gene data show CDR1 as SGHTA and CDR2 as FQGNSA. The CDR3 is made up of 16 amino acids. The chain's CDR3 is CASSPGQWRETGELFF. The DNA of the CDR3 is TGTGCCAGCAGCCCGGGACAGTGGCGGGAGACCGGTGAGCTGTTTTTT.

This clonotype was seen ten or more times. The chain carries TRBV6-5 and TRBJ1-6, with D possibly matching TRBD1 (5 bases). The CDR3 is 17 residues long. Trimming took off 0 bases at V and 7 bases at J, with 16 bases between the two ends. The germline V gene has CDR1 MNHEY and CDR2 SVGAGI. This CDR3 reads CASSYSMYPGLNSPLHF. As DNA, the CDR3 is TGTGCCAGCAGTTACTCGATGTATCCAGGGTTGAATTCACCCCTCCACTTT.

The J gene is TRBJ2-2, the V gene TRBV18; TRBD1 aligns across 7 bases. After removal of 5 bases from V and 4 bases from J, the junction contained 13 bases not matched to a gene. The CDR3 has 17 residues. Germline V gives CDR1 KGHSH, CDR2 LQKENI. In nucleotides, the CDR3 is TGTGCCAGCTCAAGCTCCGGGACAGCCTCAAGCACCGGGGAGCTGTTTTTT. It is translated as CASSSSGTASSTGELFF. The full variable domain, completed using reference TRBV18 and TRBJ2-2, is NAGVMQNPRHLVRRRGQEARLRCSPMKGHSHVYWYRQLPEEGLKFMVYLQKENIIDESGMPKERFSAEFPKEGPSILRIQQVVRGDSAAYFCASSSSGTASSTGELFFGEGSRLTVL.

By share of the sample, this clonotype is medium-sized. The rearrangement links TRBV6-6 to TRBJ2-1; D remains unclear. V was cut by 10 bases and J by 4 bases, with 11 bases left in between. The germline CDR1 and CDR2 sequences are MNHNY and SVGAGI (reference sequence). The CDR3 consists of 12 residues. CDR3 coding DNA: TGTGCCACCGCGAACACGTACAATGAGCAGTTCTTC. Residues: CATANTYNEQFF.

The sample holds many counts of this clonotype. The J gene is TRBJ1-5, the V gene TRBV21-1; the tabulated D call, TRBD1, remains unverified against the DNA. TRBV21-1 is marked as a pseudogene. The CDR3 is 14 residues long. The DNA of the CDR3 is TGTGCCAGCAGCAAAGGGACAAACAATCAGCCCCAGCATTTT. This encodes CASSKGTNNQPQHF.

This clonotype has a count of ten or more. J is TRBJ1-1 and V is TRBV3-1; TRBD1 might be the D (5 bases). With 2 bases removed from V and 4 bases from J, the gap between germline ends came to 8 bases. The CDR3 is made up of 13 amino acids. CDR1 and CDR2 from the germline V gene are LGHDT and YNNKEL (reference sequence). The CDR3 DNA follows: TGTGCCAGCAGCCAACAAGGGACCACTGAAGCTTTCTTT. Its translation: CASSQQGTTEAFF. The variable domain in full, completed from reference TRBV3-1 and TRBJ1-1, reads DTAVSQTPKYLVTQMGNDKSIKCEQNLGHDTMYWYKQDSKKFLKIMFSYNNKELIINETVPNRFSPKSPDKAHLNLHINSLELGDSAVYFCASSQQGTTEAFFGQGTRLTVV.

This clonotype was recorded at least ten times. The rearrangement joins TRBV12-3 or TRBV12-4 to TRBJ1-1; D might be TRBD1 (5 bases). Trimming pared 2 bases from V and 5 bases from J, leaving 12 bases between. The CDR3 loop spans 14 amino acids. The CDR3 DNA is TGTGCCAGCAGTTTAAAGGGGAGAGGAACTGAAGCTTTCTTT. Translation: CASSLKGRGTEAFF.

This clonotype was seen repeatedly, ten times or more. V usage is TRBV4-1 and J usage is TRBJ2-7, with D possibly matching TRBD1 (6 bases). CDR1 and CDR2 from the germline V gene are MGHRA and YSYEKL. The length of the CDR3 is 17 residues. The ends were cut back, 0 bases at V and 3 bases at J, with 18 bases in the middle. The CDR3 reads CASSQDYSTGSDYEQYF. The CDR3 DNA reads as TGCGCCAGCAGCCAAGACTACTCGACAGGTTCGGACTACGAGCAGTACTTC.

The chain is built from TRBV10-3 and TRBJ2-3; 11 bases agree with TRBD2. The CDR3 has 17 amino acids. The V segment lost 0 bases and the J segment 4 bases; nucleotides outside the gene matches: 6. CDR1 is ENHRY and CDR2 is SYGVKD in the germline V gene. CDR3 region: CAISESGSGGAPDTQYF. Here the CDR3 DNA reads TGTGCCATCAGTGAGTCAGGTAGCGGGGGGGCCCCAGATACGCAGTATTTT.